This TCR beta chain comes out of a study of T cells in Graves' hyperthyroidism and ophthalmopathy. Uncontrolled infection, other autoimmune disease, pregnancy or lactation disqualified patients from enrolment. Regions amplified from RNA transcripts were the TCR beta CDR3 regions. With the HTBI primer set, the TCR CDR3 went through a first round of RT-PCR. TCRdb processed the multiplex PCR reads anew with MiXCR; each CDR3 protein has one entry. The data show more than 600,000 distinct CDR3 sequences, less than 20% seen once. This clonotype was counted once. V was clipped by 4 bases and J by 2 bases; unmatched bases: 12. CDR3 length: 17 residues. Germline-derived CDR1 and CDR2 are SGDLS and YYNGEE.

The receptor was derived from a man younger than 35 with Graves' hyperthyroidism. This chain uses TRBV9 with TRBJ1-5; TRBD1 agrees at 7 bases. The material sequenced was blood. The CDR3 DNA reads TGTGCCAGCAGCCCAGGGGGGGGCCCTTATGGCAATCAGCCCCAGCATTTT. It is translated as CASSPGGGPYGNQPQHF.